The 12 T cell receptor beta chains reported below all come from one sample, sequenced in a study of tumor and adjacent non-tumor tissue in lung cancer. The library came from three nested PCR rounds adapted from ARM-PCR protocols. TCRdb called the multiplex PCR reads again in MiXCR, with one record for every CDR3 protein. The table records about 48,000 distinct CDR3 sequences, 64% of them present only once. RNA was extracted from bulk tissue without any cell sorting. More than 3 cm separated this lung sample from the edge of the tumor. Sequences were obtained from distant non-tumor lung tissue. The receptors were gathered from a woman aged 70-85 years with non-small cell lung cancer.

On this clonotype: The germline gene is not matched at one end of the junction; a read error may be the cause. V and J are TRBV11-3 and TRBJ2-1; D possibly corresponds to TRBD2 (5 bases). CDR1 and CDR2 (germline): SGHNT, YENEEA. CDR3 length: 13 residues. CDR3 region: CVSGLPYHNGQFF. CDR3 coding DNA: TGTGTCAGCGGCTTACCCTACCACAATGGGCAGTTCTTC.

As for this clonotype: An end of the junction does not agree with germline; a read error may underlie this. The genes are TRBV11-1 and TRBJ2-1, with TRBD2 matching over 8 bases. CDR3 length: 16 amino acids. Germline V lookup: CDR1 SGHAT, CDR2 FQDESV (reference sequence). CDR3 in amino acids: CACSLALAGMYNEQFF. In nucleotides, the CDR3 is TGTGCCTGCAGTTTAGCCCTAGCGGGCATGTACAATGAGCAGTTCTTC.

This clonotype has a count of ten or more. The rearrangement links TRBV10-2 to TRBJ2-1, with 9 bases matching TRBD1. With 6 bases clipped from V and 6 bases from J, the junction kept 3 bases outside the gene matches. The CDR3 covers 13 residues. Germline V gene lookup returns CDR1 WSHSY and CDR2 SAAADI. The CDR3 is CASRQGAGNEQFF. Written as DNA, the CDR3 is TGCGCCAGCAGACAGGGGGCGGGCAATGAGCAGTTCTTC.

As for this clonotype: The junction shows a germline mismatch at one end, possibly a read error. The genes are TRBV6-5 and TRBJ2-7, with 7 positions matching TRBD1. Germline CDR1 is MNHEY and CDR2 is SVGAGI. The CDR3 has 14 amino acids. The CDR3 DNA reads TGTGCCAGCAGCCCCGAGACAGGGAGATACGAGCAGTATTTC. It yields the protein CASSPETGRYEQYF.

This clonotype was seen only a few times. The rearrangement uses TRBV2 and TRBJ2-7, with TRBD1 identical over 10 bases. The length of the CDR3 is 18 residues. Germline values: CDR1 SNHLY, CDR2 FYNNEI. The ends lost 5 bases at V and 0 bases at J; junction bases unmatched: 13. CDR3 sequence (DNA): TGTGCCAGCAGTACTCCGGACAGGGGGGGTTCCAGCTCCTACGAGCAGTACTTC. Translated, it gives CASSTPDRGGSSSYEQYF.

Details on this clonotype: One junction end disagrees with the germline gene, perhaps due to a read error. The genes are TRBV4-2 and TRBJ1-5; D may be TRBD1 (5 bases). The germline V gene has CDR1 LGHNA and CDR2 YNFKEQ. This CDR3 is built from 16 residues. DNA for the CDR3: TGTACCAGCAGCCATGATTATGTCGGGGGGAATCAGCCCCAGCATTTT. Protein sequence: CTSSHDYVGGNQPQHF.

This clonotype was seen at least ten times. This chain links TRBV20-1 with TRBJ2-5, with 9 bases fitting TRBD2. This CDR3 region has 15 residues. Losses at the gene ends were 0 bases for V and 5 bases for J; bases not matched to a gene: 7. Germline assignment: CDR1 DFQATT and CDR2 SNEGSKA (reference sequence). CDR3 loop: CSARDLAAGGETQYF. CDR3 DNA: TGCAGTGCTAGAGATCTCGCAGCGGGAGGTGAGACCCAGTACTTC.

V gene TRBV28 combines with J gene TRBJ2-7; a possible D gene is TRBD2 (6 bases). Trimming took 5 bases from V and 6 from J, leaving 20 bases between them. Germline CDR1 reads MDHEN; CDR2 reads SYDVKM. This CDR3 region has 15 residues. The DNA for the CDR3 is TGTGCCAGCAGTCCCCCCGTGGGGGGTGCAGGCGAGCAGTACTTC. Its protein is CASSPPVGGAGEQYF.

In the case of this clonotype: At one boundary the junction diverges from the germline segment, which might be a read error. The chain joins TRBV10-3 to TRBJ2-6; D is undetermined. The CDR3 contains 17 residues. CDR1 ENHRY and CDR2 SYGVKD come from the germline V gene. The CDR3 nucleotides are TGTGTCATCAGTGGAGTCGACAAGGGCCCTGGGGCCAACGTCCTGACTTTC. It translates to CVISGVDKGPGANVLTF.

Concerning this clonotype: The junction shows a germline mismatch at one end, possibly a read error. This chain connects TRBV6-5 to TRBJ2-1; the D gene is possibly TRBD1 (5 bases). Germline CDR1 reads MNHEY; CDR2 reads SVGAGI. This CDR3 spans 12 amino acids. CDR3 amino acids: CDSSYGHNERFF. CDR3 coding DNA: TGTGACAGCAGTTACGGACACAATGAGCGGTTCTTC.

This clonotype was seen a handful of times. This clone may be a read error of a much larger clone one base away. The chain has TRBV6-6 and TRBJ1-4; D gene unclear. Trimming removed 6 bases at V and 16 bases at J, with 24 bases between. The CDR3 has 14 amino acids. Germline V lookup: CDR1 MNHNY, CDR2 SVGAGI (reference sequence). This CDR3 is CASRLGYFAPLQFF. The CDR3 DNA sequence: TGTGCCAGCAGGTTAGGGTATTTCGCCCCCCTGCAGTTTTTT.

To note about this clonotype: A junction end diverges from the germline sequence, so it may reflect a read error. The chain uses TRBV7-2 and TRBJ2-2; weak D call: TRBD2 (6 bases). The germline CDR1 and CDR2 sequences are SGHTA and FQGNSA. This CDR3 region has 14 residues. CDR3 DNA: TGTGCCAGCAACTTAGCGGATTCCACCGGGGAGCTGTTTTTT. This sequence encodes CASNLADSTGELFF.